These 23 T cell receptor beta chains were all obtained from the same sample, sequenced in a study of blood T cell repertoires in COVID-19. Generated by immunoSEQ multiplex PCR, the TCRdb table keeps only in-frame clones and is missing some. This table has about 310,000 clones, 85% appearing once. Source material: PBMCs or T cells enriched from blood (not recorded which). Receptor source: a woman between 25 and 40 years old who had been exposed to COVID-19.

The rearrangement uses TRBV7-2 and TRBJ2-3, with 7 bases that match TRBD1. Germline-derived CDR1 and CDR2 are SGHTA and FQGNSA. The CDR3 sequence is 15 residues long. Losses at the gene ends were 6 bases for V and 0 bases for J; bases not matched to a gene: 6. DNA for the CDR3: TGTGCCAGCAGTTCGACGGGACAGAGCACAGATACGCAGTATTTT. It translates to CASSSTGQSTDTQYF. Complete variable domain (other parts from reference TRBV7-2 and TRBJ2-3): GAGVSQSPSNKVTEKGKDVELRCDPISGHTALYWYRQSLGQGLEFLIYFQGNSAPDKSGLPSDRFSAERTGGSVSTLTIQRTQQEDSAVYLCASSSTGQSTDTQYFGPGTRLTVL.

J is TRBJ2-2 and V is TRBV19; TRBD2 agrees at 8 bases. The ends lost 7 bases at V and 1 base at J; junction bases unmatched: 5. The CDR3 length is 15 residues. Germline assignment: CDR1 LNHDA and CDR2 SQIVND (reference sequence). CDR3 sequence (DNA): TGTGCCAGTACCGGAGGGACTAGGAACACCGGGGAGCTGTTTTTT. This gives the protein CASTGGTRNTGELFF.

This clone is a singleton in its sample. V usage is TRBV6-5 and J usage is TRBJ1-4; 8 nucleotides match TRBD1. Losses at the gene ends were 4 bases for V and 8 bases for J; bases not matched to a gene: 6. Germline lookup yields CDR1 MNHEY and CDR2 SVGAGI. The CDR3 is 14 residues long. CDR3 bases: TGTGCCAGCAGTTCGACAGGGGAGGGAGAAAAACTGTTTTTT. Translated: CASSSTGEGEKLFF.

The rearrangement uses TRBV28 and TRBJ1-4, with a weak D call TRBD1 (5 bases). The V gene lost 7 bases and the J gene lost 8 bases, with 20 bases spanning the gap. The V gene's germline CDR1 is MDHEN and CDR2 SYDVKM. The CDR3 covers 15 residues. CDR3 sequence: CASTDESRGGEKLFF. The CDR3, as DNA: TGTGCCAGCACCGATGAGTCAAGGGGTGGAGAAAAACTGTTTTTT.

This chain links TRBV19 with TRBJ1-4; D perhaps matches TRBD1 (5 bases). This CDR3 has 16 residues. V was pared by 7 bases and J by 0 bases, with 15 bases between. Germline V CDR1 and CDR2: LNHDA, SQIVND (reference sequence). CDR3 DNA sequence: TGTGCCAGTACCAAATTCCAGGGAACAACTAATGAAAAACTGTTTTTT. It translates to CASTKFQGTTNEKLFF.

The chain carries TRBV18 and TRBJ1-4; 7 positions agree with TRBD1. The CDR3 runs 14 residues. Germline CDR1 and CDR2: KGHSH and LQKENI. Trimming at V came to 1 base and at J to 7 bases, leaving 3 bases not matched to a gene. The CDR3 is CASSPQGAFEKLFF. The CDR3 DNA reads as TGTGCCAGCTCACCACAGGGGGCTTTTGAAAAACTGTTTTTT.

V usage is TRBV24-1 and J usage is TRBJ2-5; possible D gene TRBD1, 6 bases. CDR1 is KGHDR and CDR2 is SFDVKD in the germline V gene. V lost 0 bases to trimming and J lost 5 bases, with 12 bases between them. The CDR3 is made up of 15 amino acids. CDR3 residues: CATSDLRQGLETQYF. As DNA, the CDR3 is TGTGCCACCAGTGATTTGCGGCAGGGGCTGGAGACCCAGTACTTC.

This clone was found a few times. Other DNA sequences within the sample encode an identical CDR3. The chain has TRBV20-1 and TRBJ2-7, with 7 bases aligning to TRBD1. The CDR3 runs to 13 residues. The V gene's germline CDR1 is DFQATT and CDR2 SNEGSKA (reference sequence). Trimming cost V 3 bases and J 4 bases; bases outside gene matches: 6. CDR3 in DNA: TGCAGTGCTAGTCGGGGACAGAGTTACGAGCAGTACTTC. This gives the protein CSASRGQSYEQYF.

The genes are TRBV30 and TRBJ1-1; D remains unclear. This CDR3 region has 13 residues. CDR1 GTSNPN and CDR2 SVGIG come from the germline V gene (reference sequence). The germline V and J ends were trimmed by 2 bases and 0 bases, with 7 bases remaining between them. The DNA for the CDR3 is TGTGCCTGGAGTAGGCGGATGAACACTGAAGCTTTCTTT. It encodes CAWSRRMNTEAFF.

This chain joins TRBV7-6 and TRBJ1-1; 9 nucleotides line up with TRBD1. Trimming took 5 bases from V and 6 from J; bases not matched to a gene: 10. The CDR3 totals 15 residues. Germline CDR1 is SGHVS and CDR2 is FNYEAQ. CDR3 region: CASSTGTGPGSEAFF. The DNA of the CDR3 is TGTGCCAGCAGCACAGGGACAGGGCCAGGGTCTGAAGCTTTCTTT.

The rearrangement uses TRBV7-6 and TRBJ2-2, with TRBD2 matching 9 bases. The ends lost 1 base at V and 2 bases at J; junction bases unmatched: 5. There are 17 residues in the CDR3. Germline V gene data show CDR1 as SGHVS and CDR2 as FNYEAQ. CDR3 loop: CASSLEARGGNTGELFF. The CDR3 DNA is TGTGCCAGCAGCTTAGAAGCGCGGGGGGGAAACACCGGGGAGCTGTTTTTT.

The CDR3 sequence: CASSLQGADSGNTIYF. As DNA, the CDR3 is TGTGCCAGCAGCTTACAGGGGGCCGACTCTGGAAACACCATATATTTT. The rearrangement joins TRBV9 to TRBJ1-3; 9 bases are a match to TRBD1. The CDR3 spans 16 residues. Germline CDR1 is SGDLS and CDR2 is YYNGEE. Losses at the gene ends were 4 bases for V and 0 bases for J; bases not matched to a gene: 5. The full variable domain, rest sourced from reference TRBV9 and TRBJ1-3, is DSGVTQTPKHLITATGQRVTLRCSPRSGDLSVYWYQQSLDQGLQFLIQYYNGEERAKGNILERFSAQQFPDLHSELNLSSLELGDSALYFCASSLQGADSGNTIYFGEGSWLTVV.

The rearrangement uses TRBV2 and TRBJ1-1; tentative D call: TRBD1 (6 bases). Trimming cost V 4 bases and J 11 bases, with 23 bases left between them. Germline values: CDR1 SNHLY, CDR2 FYNNEI. The CDR3 sequence is 15 residues long. The CDR3 nucleotides are TGTGCCAGCAGTGCGCCCCAGGGGCCTTCTACGAAGGCTTTCTTT. Its protein product is CASSAPQGPSTKAFF.

This clone was detected a few times. The chain combines TRBV4-1 with TRBJ1-5; 7 nucleotides align to TRBD1. The V segment lost 3 bases and the J segment 6 bases; nucleotides outside the gene matches: 8. CDR3 length: 15 amino acids. Germline V gives CDR1 MGHRA, CDR2 YSYEKL. CDR3 in amino acids: CASSQATGVGQPQHF. The CDR3 DNA sequence: TGCGCCAGCAGCCAGGCCACAGGGGTAGGTCAGCCCCAGCATTTT.

This chain links TRBV28 with TRBJ2-2, with TRBD1 matching over 7 bases. The germline CDR1 and CDR2 sequences are MDHEN and SYDVKM. The CDR3 consists of 15 residues. The V segment lost 2 bases and the J segment 6 bases; nucleotides outside the gene matches: 6. CDR3 region: CASSLMTGKAGELFF. In nucleotides, the CDR3 is TGTGCCAGCAGTTTAATGACAGGGAAGGCCGGGGAGCTGTTTTTT.

The V and J genes are TRBV5-1 and TRBJ2-3; 10 nucleotides align to TRBD2. The CDR3 sequence is 15 residues long. Germline-derived CDR1 and CDR2 are SGHRS and YFSETQ. Trimming removed 3 bases from V and 1 base from J; junction bases left unmatched: 2. DNA of the CDR3: TGCGCCAGCAGCTCCGGACTAGCGGGCACAGATACGCAGTATTTT. Translated: CASSSGLAGTDTQYF.

The rearrangement links TRBV6-5 to TRBJ2-2; TRBD1 agrees at 7 bases. Losses at the gene ends were 2 bases for V and 9 bases for J; bases not matched to a gene: 9. Germline CDR1 MNHEY, CDR2 SVGAGI. This CDR3 comprises 15 residues. The CDR3 region is CASSYRDSWGRELFF. CDR3 coding DNA: TGTGCCAGCAGTTACCGGGACAGTTGGGGAAGGGAGCTGTTTTTT.

The chain employs TRBV9 and TRBJ1-3, with 7 bases identical to TRBD1. Germline V gene lookup returns CDR1 SGDLS and CDR2 YYNGEE. The CDR3 covers 15 residues. Germline trimming cut 0 bases from V and 4 bases from J; bases unmatched to any gene: 4. The CDR3: CASSVEGAPGNTIYF. The CDR3 DNA follows: TGTGCCAGCAGCGTAGAGGGGGCGCCCGGAAACACCATATATTTT.

The chain combines TRBV10-3 with TRBJ1-1; D uncertain. In germline, CDR1 is ENHRY, CDR2 SYGVKD. With 5 bases removed from V and 0 bases from J, the gap between germline ends came to 4 bases. This CDR3 comprises 12 residues. CDR3 DNA sequence: TGTGCCATCAGTTCATTGAACACTGAAGCTTTCTTT. Translated, it gives CAISSLNTEAFF.

This rearrangement joins TRBV10-1 to TRBJ1-5, with a tentative D call TRBD1 (6 bases). Germline V gene data show CDR1 as WNHNN and CDR2 as SYGVQD (reference sequence). The CDR3 extends over 15 amino acids. V was cut by 7 bases and J by 0 bases, with 13 bases left in between. The CDR3 is CASNELQGSNQPQHF. Here the CDR3 DNA reads TGCGCCAGCAATGAATTACAGGGTAGCAATCAGCCCCAGCATTTT.

The chain joins TRBV19 to TRBJ1-1; 9 bases align to TRBD1. V was clipped by 8 bases and J by 5 bases; unmatched bases: 9. Looked up from germline, CDR1 is LNHDA and CDR2 is SQIVND (reference sequence). The CDR3 contains 14 residues. The CDR3 protein is CASSESGQGTEAFF. The CDR3 DNA follows: TGTGCCAGTTCGGAGTCCGGACAGGGGACTGAAGCTTTCTTT.

Here the CDR3 reads CASSLAGQGAAGELFF. DNA for the CDR3: TGTGCCAGCAGCTTAGCGGGACAGGGGGCTGCCGGGGAGCTGTTTTTT. The J gene is TRBJ2-2, the V gene TRBV7-3, with 12 nucleotides matching TRBD1. The CDR3 spans 16 residues. Looked up from germline, CDR1 is SGHTA and CDR2 is FQGTGA. The V and J ends lost 2 bases and 6 bases, in that order; junction bases with no gene match: 4.

The chain combines TRBV12-2 with TRBJ2-2; no DNA check was done on the table's D call, TRBD1. TRBV12-2 is a known pseudogene. There are 15 residues in the CDR3. CDR3 amino acids: CASLCRQGGTGELFF. In DNA form, the CDR3 reads TGTGCAAGTCTCTGTAGACAGGGGGGGACCGGGGAGCTGTTTTTT.